The 19 T cell receptor beta chains reported below all come from one sample, sequenced in a study of regulatory and conventional T cells in RAG deficiency. Clones were sequenced by immunoSEQ multiplex PCR, and TCRdb holds only the in-frame ones, with some missing. The sample carries about 30,000 clones, approximately 96% recorded once. Blood CD4+ CD25-low CD127-high conventional T cells supplied the genomic DNA template. The same data also contributed to another study, on regulatory T cells. As reported in that work: The primer mix had 52 TRBV and 13 TRBJ primers.

Sequenced: CD25- CD4+ T cells sorted from blood. The receptors derive from a human donor in good health.

V is TRBV6-1 and J is TRBJ1-2, with 9 positions matching TRBD1. V lost 3 bases, J lost 3 bases, and 11 bases stayed unmatched. The CDR3 extends over 17 amino acids. Germline CDR1 reads MNHNS; CDR2 reads SASEGT. The CDR3 spells CASSERDMGQGYYGYTF. The CDR3 DNA reads TGTGCCAGCAGTGAGAGGGACATGGGACAGGGCTACTATGGCTACACCTTC.

The chain has TRBV19 and TRBJ2-7; no clear D. Germline V gives CDR1 LNHDA, CDR2 SQIVND (reference sequence). Trimming took 9 bases from V and 2 from J, leaving 14 bases between them. CDR3 length: 13 residues. The CDR3 region is CASNPTPTYEQYF. The CDR3 DNA is TGTGCCAGCAACCCCACACCAACCTACGAGCAGTACTTC. The full variable domain, rest sourced from reference TRBV19 and TRBJ2-7, is DGGITQSPKYLFRKEGQNVTLSCEQNLNHDAMYWYRQDPGQGLRLIYYSQIVNDFQKGDIAEGYSVSREKKESFPLTVTSAQKNPTAFYLCASNPTPTYEQYFGPGTRLTVT.

The chain employs TRBV15 and TRBJ2-3; 7 bases are shared with TRBD2. Losses at the gene ends were 8 bases for V and 4 bases for J; bases not matched to a gene: 6. This CDR3 region has 13 residues. Germline CDR1 reads LNHNV; CDR2 reads YYDKDF (reference sequence). CDR3: CATQTSVPDTQYF. The CDR3 nucleotides read TGTGCCACCCAAACTAGCGTCCCAGATACGCAGTATTTT.

The chain combines TRBV4-2 with TRBJ2-7; D may be TRBD1 (5 bases). The CDR3 consists of 16 residues. Per germline, CDR1 LGHNA and CDR2 YNFKEQ. V was shortened by 0 bases and J by 0 bases, with 12 bases between the two germline ends. CDR3 DNA: TGTGCCAGCAGCCAAGAAGGGGCGGCTTACTCCTACGAGCAGTACTTC. The encoded protein is CASSQEGAAYSYEQYF.

The V call is TRBV4-1, the J call TRBJ1-6, with D possibly matching TRBD1 (6 bases). Germline V gives CDR1 MGHRA, CDR2 YSYEKL. CDR3 length: 16 amino acids. Trimming stripped 1 base from V and 4 bases from J, with 11 bases between. CDR3 DNA sequence: TGCGCCAGCAGCCAAGCCCCACAGGGATATAATTCACCCCTCCACTTT. Its translation: CASSQAPQGYNSPLHF.

This clone is a singleton in its sample. The chain carries TRBV7-2 and TRBJ1-6; D is perhaps TRBD1 (6 bases). The germline CDR1 and CDR2 sequences are SGHTA and FQGNSA. V lost 6 bases and J 0 bases, leaving 15 bases between the germline ends. The CDR3 is 17 amino acids. CDR3 nucleotide sequence: TGTGCCAGCAGTGTAGGGGGGGCGGGCTCCTATAATTCACCCCTCCACTTT. This codes for CASSVGGAGSYNSPLHF.

V usage is TRBV29-1 and J usage is TRBJ2-3; 15 nucleotides agree with TRBD2. Germline CDR1 reads SQVTM; CDR2 reads ANQGSEA. The CDR3 runs 15 residues. V shed 4 bases, J shed 3 bases, and the junction held 2 bases outside the gene matches. CDR3 region: CSVGTSGGGTDTQYF. The CDR3 DNA is TGCAGCGTTGGGACTAGCGGGGGGGGGACAGATACGCAGTATTTT.

This rearrangement joins TRBV11-3 to TRBJ2-1; the match to TRBD2 covers 10 bases. Per germline, CDR1 SGHNT and CDR2 YENEEA. V was pared by 3 bases and J by 10 bases, with 9 bases of the junction left unmatched. The CDR3 spans 15 residues. CDR3 nucleotide sequence: TGTGCCAGCAGCTTGGTGGCTAGCGGGAGTCACGAGCAGTTCTTC. Translated, it gives CASSLVASGSHEQFF. The entire variable domain, with the rest obtained from reference TRBV11-3 and TRBJ2-1, is as follows: EAGVVQSPRYKIIEKKQPVAFWCNPISGHNTLYWYLQNLGQGPELLIRYENEEAVDDSQLPKDRFSAERLKGVDSTLKIQPAELGDSAVYLCASSLVASGSHEQFFGPGTRLTVL.

This clone appeared a single time. Here the CDR3 reads CASSERGNGQYF. Written as DNA, the CDR3 is TGCGCCAGCAGTGAACGGGGAAACGGCCAGTACTTC. The chain is built from TRBV10-1 and TRBJ2-5, with a possible D match to TRBD2 (5 bases). V lost 3 bases and J lost 10, with 12 bases in between. CDR3 length: 12 residues. The germline V gene encodes CDR1 WNHNN and CDR2 SYGVQD (reference sequence).

The V call is TRBV5-6, the J call TRBJ1-4; 7 nucleotides match TRBD1. Germline V CDR1 and CDR2: SGHDT, YYEEEE. This CDR3 has 14 amino acids. V lost 3 bases to trimming and J lost 2 bases; unmatched junction nucleotides: 1. The CDR3: CASSSRGTNEKLFF. The CDR3 coding sequence is TGTGCCAGCAGCTCCAGGGGGACTAATGAAAAACTGTTTTTT.

The chain is built from TRBV5-1 and TRBJ1-2; 9 bases are shared with TRBD1. The CDR3 loop spans 16 amino acids. CDR1 and CDR2 from the germline V gene are SGHRS and YFSETQ. V dropped 1 base and J dropped 4; count of bases not matched to a gene: 8. CDR3 nucleotides: TGCGCCAGCAGCTTGCCGGGACAGGGTCGTGCCTATGGCTACACCTTC. Protein product: CASSLPGQGRAYGYTF. The entire variable domain, with the rest obtained from reference TRBV5-1 and TRBJ1-2, is as follows: KAGVTQTPRYLIKTRGQQVTLSCSPISGHRSVSWYQQTPGQGLQFLFEYFSETQRNKGNFPGRFSGRQFSNSRSEMNVSTLELGDSALYLCASSLPGQGRAYGYTFGSGTRLTVV.

This sequence joins TRBV19 and TRBJ2-1, with TRBD2 matching 10 bases. Trimming cost V 4 bases and J 9 bases; bases outside gene matches: 15. CDR3 length equals 17 residues. CDR1 is LNHDA, CDR2 SQIVND, per germline (reference sequence). The CDR3 region is CASSTIGAGLAFREQFF. DNA of the CDR3: TGTGCCAGTAGTACAATTGGGGCGGGACTAGCGTTTCGTGAGCAGTTCTTC.

This chain joins TRBV12-5 and TRBJ2-3; 8 bases agree with TRBD1. CDR1 is LGHNT and CDR2 is FRNRAP in the germline V gene. V was clipped by 1 base and J by 4 bases; unmatched bases: 1. The CDR3 has 14 residues. The CDR3 protein is CASGLGQGPDTQYF. The CDR3 bases are TGTGCTAGTGGTTTGGGACAGGGGCCAGATACGCAGTATTTT.

The J gene is TRBJ2-1, the V gene TRBV5-4; 8 nucleotides line up with TRBD2. Per the germline V gene, CDR1 is SGHNT and CDR2 is YYREEE (reference sequence). V lost 0 bases, J lost 5 bases, and 7 bases stayed unmatched. The CDR3 is 16 amino acids. CDR3 protein: CASSLAQAGANNEQFF. DNA of the CDR3: TGTGCCAGCAGCTTGGCCCAAGCGGGAGCTAACAATGAGCAGTTCTTC. Drawing the rest from reference TRBV5-4 and TRBJ2-1, the complete variable domain is ETGVTQSPTHLIKTRGQQVTLRCSSQSGHNTVSWYQQALGQGPQFIFQYYREEENGRGNFPPRFSGLQFPNYSSELNVNALELDDSALYLCASSLAQAGANNEQFFGPGTRLTVL.

V usage is TRBV30 and J usage is TRBJ2-1; 9 bases map to TRBD1. V shed 8 bases and J 7 bases; nucleotides not matched to a gene: 12. Germline lookup yields CDR1 GTSNPN and CDR2 SVGIG (reference sequence). The CDR3 has 14 amino acids. CDR3 protein: CASISTGGVNEQFF. The CDR3 region has the DNA TGTGCCAGCATATCGACAGGGGGTGTGAATGAGCAGTTCTTC.

The chain couples TRBV21-1 to TRBJ2-7; the table calls TRBD2, which could not be checked here. TRBV21-1 is flagged as a pseudogene. The CDR3 is 15 amino acids. This CDR3 reads CASSNIQTGKGEQYF. In DNA form, the CDR3 reads TGTGCCAGCAGCAATATTCAGACCGGGAAGGGCGAGCAGTACTTC.

This chain links TRBV6-6 with TRBJ1-1; possibly TRBD1 for D (6 bases). The length of the CDR3 is 16 residues. Trimming removed 2 bases at V and 0 bases at J, with 13 bases between. In germline, CDR1 is MNHNY, CDR2 SVGAGI (reference sequence). The CDR3 sequence is CASSYGFRGMNTEAFF. For the CDR3, the DNA is TGTGCCAGCAGTTACGGATTCAGGGGTATGAACACTGAAGCTTTCTTT.

In nucleotides, the CDR3 is TGCGCCAGCAGCTTTGGACAGGGAGGGCCAGATACGCAGTATTTT. It is translated as CASSFGQGGPDTQYF. The chain combines TRBV5-1 with TRBJ2-3; D might be TRBD1 (8 bases). Germline loops: CDR1 SGHRS, CDR2 YFSETQ. This CDR3 spans 15 amino acids. V lost 2 bases and J 4 bases, leaving 14 bases between the germline ends.

The chain joins TRBV6-4 to TRBJ1-4; 9 bases align to TRBD1. CDR1 is MRHNA and CDR2 is SNTAGT in the germline V gene. This CDR3 is built from 15 residues. J was trimmed by 5 bases and V by 4 bases; bases with no gene match: 5. The CDR3 loop is CASSAGTGRNEKLFF. CDR3 coding DNA: TGTGCCAGCAGTGCCGGGACAGGGAGAAATGAAAAACTGTTTTTT.